Sequencing of this T cell receptor (beta chain) was carried out in a study of blood T cell repertoires in COVID-19 (dated by TCRdb to between 2020 and 2021). About the investigation overall: Samples from collaborators originated in the United States, Italy and Spain and spanned both the acute and convalescent phases of COVID-19. The dataset comprised deeply sampled blood TCRbeta repertoires from subjects exposed to, actively infected with, or recovered from COVID-19. Samples were obtained from the ongoing ImmuneRACE study (first 160 participants) and from over 1,000 subjects provided by 6 global collaborators. A freely available public database, intended as a resource for researchers studying the immune response to SARS-CoV-2, is where the repertoires were released. The material from the prospective study consisted of cDNA or gDNA derived from T cells, B-cell-depleted T cells, or PBMCs. Sample metadata almost always included a de-identified subject ID, COVID-19 status, age in years and sex. Where available, HLA class I and class II types were obtained from metadata supplied by the sample provider rather than from assay-based typing. Overall results and qualifications from the work: How much clinical and demographic metadata was included differed by source and by participant, and the metadata was provided uncurated.

The germline V and J ends show losses of 4 bases and 8 bases respectively, and no gene match explains 10 bases of the junction. From the germline V gene, CDR1 is SGHRS and CDR2 is YFSETQ. There are 15 amino acids in the CDR3, from cysteine to phenylalanine inclusive. The entry retains the CDR3 DNA only, 45 bases that are in frame from base 1. As to this clone: The target of this receptor is not known. Base qualities are not provided; no much larger clone lies one nucleotide away.

The immunoSEQ Assay, a bias-controlled multiplex PCR, was used to amplify TCRbeta CDR3 regions from genomic DNA. As for how the authors treated the data: The number of nucleated cells in each sample was estimated by amplification of reference gene primers within the assay. Sequence reads were collapsed and filtered to measure the absolute abundance of every unique TCRbeta CDR3 rearrangement. For each sample, productive Simpson clonality was calculated by taking the square root of Simpson's diversity index across productive rearrangements. What TCRdb holds here is the immuneACCESS table cut down to in-frame rearrangements. Part of the clones is not present; checked against another copy, under half of the missing clones reflect an unresolved V gene, and the others are unexplained. V and J calls and clone size are copied from that table; D and trimming were computed from the DNA. In all, the sample holds 350,000 to 550,000 clones, and approximately 90% of those were seen once. The ten largest make up 4% to 5.5% of the sample.

The collaborating institutions used their own protocols to collect whole blood in K2EDTA tubes. For TCRbeta analysis, collaborators shipped samples as frozen whole blood, isolated PBMCs, or DNA extracted from either of those sample types. The clonotype comes from a young woman with acute or convalescent COVID-19. The sequenced sample was peripheral blood. The rearrangement combines TRBV5-1 with TRBJ1-4, and TRBD1 aligns with 8 junction nucleotides. The CDR3 protein: CASSGGQVEGEKLFF. The DNA sequence follows: TGCGCCAGCAGCGGGGGACAGGTCGAGGGGGAAAAACTGTTTTTT.